Here is one T cell receptor (beta chain) with its context. These data belong to a study of cytomegalovirus exposure and HLA in healthy donors. 60 Vbeta and 13 Jbeta primers were used in PCR. Libraries were prepared by immunoSEQ multiplex PCR; TCRdb keeps only in-frame clonotypes and omits some of them. Seen in this sample are over 75,000 clones; the ten most common clones hold 5.5% to 6.5%. Germline-derived CDR1 and CDR2 are SQVTM and ANQGSEA. The V and J ends lost 6 bases and 5 bases respectively, with 19 bases between them. This CDR3 comprises 14 residues. Specimen: PBMCs. The TCR originated in a girl aged 5-17 years in good health and CMV-seropositive. The V and J genes are TRBV29-1 and TRBJ1-2; D is possibly TRBD1 (6 bases). CDR3 DNA sequence: TGCAGCGTCCCGGCAGGACAGTTGGGGTATGGCTACACCTTC. Translation: CSVPAGQLGYGYTF.